The entry below gives a single T cell receptor beta chain sequence along with its context. Its antigen is currently unknown. Before thyroid surgery, none of the patients had received any treatment. The data originate from a study of metastatic and nonmetastatic thyroid tumors. The junction had 8 bases not matched to a gene; V was cut back by 3 bases and J by 7 bases. This CDR3 comprises 16 residues. The germline V gene has CDR1 ENHRY and CDR2 SYGVKD. Overall study findings and caveats: Benign nodules were reported to have significantly lower TCR beta diversity than malignant thyroid tumors, in blood and tumor.

TCRdb re-called clones from the PCR reads using MiXCR. Altogether around 16,000 clones are present, 24% being singletons, with the ten largest covering approximately 13%. This TCR derives from a male donor with papillary thyroid cancer or a benign thyroid nodule (not recorded which). Some clones in this sample may be carry-over from other donors' samples. Sequenced input: tumor tissue. The chain combines TRBV10-3 with TRBJ2-1; 11 positions agree with TRBD2. In DNA form, the CDR3 reads TGTGCCATCAGTGATGACTTAGCGGGGGGGCCGAATGAGCAGTTCTTC. The encoded protein is CAISDDLAGGPNEQFF.